This T cell receptor (beta chain) emerged from a study of shared clonotypes between healthy human individuals (dated by TCRdb to the early 2020s). The study in broad terms: A few men and a couple of women, aged 18 to 49 years, made up the cohort. Libraries were prepared and TCR repertoires were sequenced by different laboratories using diverse techniques, in order to increase sequencing depth and limit assay-specific biases. Leukapheresis yielded between about 0.85 and 10 billion PBMCs per donor. For each donor, CD4 naive and CD4 memory were each given three plates, CD8 naive was given two plates, and CD8 memory was given one plate. To estimate repertoire size and how much clonotype sharing occurs between individuals, the study deeply sequenced the blood TCR repertoires of several healthy adults.

Results and caveats for the whole study, not just this receptor: Even with the large sequencing depth, rarefaction of the sorted-subset datasets indicated that sequencing was incomplete. Based on pairwise subsampling, the degree of clonotype sharing among donors was expected to be affected by sequencing depth. When a few donors were compared, the shared fraction of clonotypes was approximately 5% for naive CD4, roughly 3.4% for naive CD8, 2.3% for memory CD4, and 0.4% for memory CD8. Because the study included only a small number of donors, the genetic and exposure-history diversity represented was limited. Higher generation probabilities were observed for clonotypes shared by all four sorted-subset donors than for non-shared clonotypes. Estimated clonotype richness was generally larger for naive than for memory subsets. Sampling was restricted to blood, and TCR repertoires in tissues likely differ from the TCR repertoires found in blood.

Remarks on this clone: Its antigen has not been determined. Per-base qualities were not stored, and no clone one base away is much larger.

Using the deep immunoSEQ assay, TCR CDR3 regions were amplified from genomic DNA by multiplex PCR. For each cell subset, the extracted genomic DNA was distributed evenly across all wells of several immunoSEQ 96-well plates, and each plate served as one replicate. For sorted subsets, roughly 200 ng genomic DNA, equal to approximately 30,000 T cell genomes, was loaded into each replicate PCR. Purified libraries were measured with a Qubit 3.0 fluorometer, size-checked on a Bioanalyzer 2100, and measured again with the KAPA Library Quantification kit. Each immunoSEQ 96-well plate was sequenced on its own single-read 150-cycle Illumina NextSeq 550 flow cell. Regarding the original processing steps: Because the immunoSEQ output included only junctional sequences and no quality scores, the filtering could not be the same as the filtering used for full-length reads. To assign V/J genes and CDR3, sequences were annotated against IMGT germline references using PyIR, a Python wrapper for IgBLAST v1.9. Any read was removed if the V/J assignment was weak (E-value above 1e-6), the CDR3 was missing, or the read contained stop codons, out-of-frame junctions, or ambiguous translated residues. V3J clonotypes were defined as sequences sharing the same inferred V gene, J gene, and CDR3 amino acid sequence. Percentage overlap between repertoires was calculated by dividing the number of shared unique clonotypes by the size of the smaller repertoire. Richness of each repertoire was evaluated using RTK rarefaction, the Chao1 estimator, and Recon v2.1 estimates of unobserved clonotypes. Generation probabilities were computed with OLGA for all TCRbeta clonotypes obtained by the gDNA method from several donors. As stored in TCRdb, this immuneACCESS dataset retains in-frame rearrangements with V and J assigned. A fraction of the clones does not appear; measured against another copy, unresolved V genes explain less than half of the discrepancy, and the remainder lacks a known reason. V and J calls plus clone size are reproduced from that table; the DNA served to infer D and trimming. Recorded for this sample are approximately 710,000 clones; about 90% of them occurred a single time. The ten top clones hold 34% of the sample.

The donors were healthy, HIV-negative adults with no recently reported acute infections or vaccinations. Every donor was a Caucasian adult residing in Nashville, Tennessee, USA. CD8 memory samples consisted of magnetically selected CD45RO+ cells combined with CCR7-negative CD45RA+ effector memory (TemRA) cells. Blood was collected by leukapheresis, and PBMCs were isolated by Ficoll-Histopaque density gradient centrifugation and then cryopreserved in liquid nitrogen vapor phase. Purity and quantity of every magnetically sorted T cell population were checked by analytical flow cytometry. Each sorted fraction had its genomic DNA isolated and then quantified by UV absorbance on a Nanodrop 2000c. Between the V and J ends, shortened by 2 bases and 0 bases respectively, the junction contains 8 bases. Taken from cysteine to phenylalanine, the CDR3 has 15 residues. Of the read, only the CDR3 DNA is kept; its 45 bases are in frame from base 1. CDR1 is given as WSHSY and CDR2 as SAAADI, both from the germline V gene.

Input material: memory CD8+ T cells from PBMCs. What this sample's cell subset or site label stands for: CD45RO+ cells pooled with CCR7-negative TemRA cells. This receptor was taken from a man aged 18 to 35 in good health. Some clones in this sample may be carry-over from other donors' samples. This sequence uses TRBV10-2 and TRBJ2-1; a weak D assignment points to TRBD1 (6 bases agree). CDR3 reads: CASSERGNSYNEQFF. The DNA sequence is as follows: TGCGCCAGCAGTGAGAGGGGGAACTCCTACAATGAGCAGTTCTTC.